Sequencing of this T cell receptor (beta chain) was carried out in a study of blood T cells in healthy people across ages. Together with a sample-barcoded 5' primer, a J-beta primer mix was included in a second PCR lasting about 7 to 12 cycles. Each cDNA molecule carried a tag from a template-switch adaptor that contained 12 random nucleotides. Using its own MiXCR run on the 5' RACE reads, TCRdb lists one record per CDR3 protein. This table has more than 550,000 distinct CDR3 sequences, 22% appearing once. Study outcomes and limitations: Estimates based on one million T cells were treated as lower bounds.

The people who gave samples were healthy Caucasians from Russia, aged roughly 6 to 100. In the case of this clonotype: What it binds is unknown.

CDR1 and CDR2 from the germline V gene are SGHTA and FQGNSA. The CDR3 has 14 amino acids. Deletions cut 5 bases from V and 1 base from J, with 11 bases between. Sequenced material: blood. The clonotype was recovered from a man between 65 and 85 years old in good health. This chain links TRBV7-2 with TRBJ1-1, with TRBD1 as a possible D gene (6 bases). The chain's CDR3 is CASSGYRENTEAFF. CDR3 coding DNA: TGTGCCAGCAGCGGATACAGGGAGAACACTGAAGCTTTCTTT.